What follows describes a single TCR beta chain. Its antigen is unknown. The record has no base qualities; no much larger clone is one base away. The entire isolated RNA was reverse transcribed using the High Capacity cDNA Reverse Transcription Kit, and thus expressed TCRB transcripts were sequenced. Naive, central memory and regulatory T cell samples underwent deep immunoSEQ sequencing, averaging about 3.5 million total reads per sample. After sorted cells were lysed in RLT buffer, RNA was extracted with DNase-treated RNeasy Micro or Mini kits, with the choice depending on cell number. Each cell subset was processed separately to prevent cross-contamination, with patient and healthy donor samples processed together. TCRB sequences were amplified from cDNA with the immunoSEQ multiplex PCR, producing 87-bp fragments spanning the CDR3 region. Sequencing of the amplicons was done on the Illumina HiSeq platform. Per the authors' processing: Synthetic template baselines were used to correct PCR bias computationally, reads within Hamming distance 2 were collapsed together, and singletons that could not be merged were discarded. Reads were aligned against IMGT to assign V, D and J genes, CDR3 length and insertions or deletions at six rearrangement sites. Within each subset, clonotype counts were normalized to sorted cell number, after which true diversity and Gini coefficients were computed with the tcR R package. The overlap coefficient, calculated on TCRB nucleotide sequences, was used to quantify repertoire sharing. This immuneACCESS table, as held by TCRdb, lists in-frame sequences with V and J called but not all clones. Of the missing ones, under half trace to an unresolved V gene in checked studies; the others have no known cause. V and J calls plus clone size are reproduced from that table; the DNA served to infer D and trimming. In all, the sample holds some 150,000 clones, and under 60% of those were seen once. Of the sample, under 0.45% is held by the ten largest clones.

This record comes from a study of beta chain features in type 1 diabetes (dated by TCRdb to the late 2010s). With regard to the full study: No differences in mean age, gender distribution, total cell number or subset yield were found between patients and healthy donors. Naive and central memory subsets were obtained from all 30 or so donors, but regulatory and stem cell-like memory subsets were isolated from only 8 patients and about 8 healthy donors. Across all samples, fewer than 110,000,000 sorted cells were examined, and cell number per subset correlated strongly with RNA yield. In the study, recently diagnosed type 1 diabetes patients and matched healthy donors were compared on the TCRB repertoires of their sorted circulating CD4+ T cell subsets.

Each donor gave one peripheral blood draw, roughly 110 mL on average, collected into heparinised tubes. A BD FACSAria II was used to sort naive, central memory, regulatory and stem cell-like memory CD4+ T cells with a panel that included CD45RO, CCR7, CD25, CD127, CD95 and CD27. Every sorted population had a purity above 98%. PBMCs were isolated right away by Lymphoprep density gradient centrifugation and were stained directly, without culture. Samples were stained and sorted in pairs, with one healthy donor and one patient per experiment, so that batch effects were minimized. Overall study outcomes, separate from this receptor: Because the HLA sub-analyses included only small numbers of individuals, any influence of HLA type on TCRB rearrangement was left unresolved. PCR may preferentially amplify shorter templates, but because patient and control samples were amplified and corrected together, any resulting skew would affect both groups equally. Naive, central memory and regulatory TCRB repertoires appeared to be more alike among patients than among healthy donors. At VDJ recombination sites, patients with type 1 diabetes made fewer insertions and deleted more nucleotides, a pattern implying thymic rearrangement abnormalities. Type 1 diabetes patients showed a moderate but significant shortening of TCRB CDR3 length in all four CD4+ subsets. Sequencing cDNA rather than genomic DNA could over-represent highly expressing activated cells, although activation and CD3 levels did not differ between groups.

The receptor's source is a man between 18 and 35 years old in good health. The sequenced sample was Tregs from blood. The cell subset or site tag for this specimen amounts to: regulatory CD4+ T cells.

This receptor carries the CDR3 CATSRETVSYEQYF. The DNA is TGTGCCACCAGCAGAGAGACAGTTTCCTACGAGCAGTACTTC. This sequence uses TRBV15 and TRBJ2-7; the D gene is perhaps TRBD1, from 5 matching bases. The CDR3 spans 14 residues, from the cysteine through the phenylalanine. The retained sequence is limited to the CDR3, 42 bases, with the frame set at the first base. Based on the germline V gene (reference sequence), the CDR1 and CDR2 sequences are LNHNV and YYDKDF. Trimming costs V 0 bases and J 1 base, and their ends lie 7 bases apart.